This TCR beta chain was captured by sequencing in a study of cytomegalovirus exposure and HLA in healthy donors. Study-wide findings and caveats: The study had only CMV serostatus as immune exposure information. An ancestry cluster, one associated with Asian ancestry, reportedly showed fewer N-insertions than the 666-donor mean in a later analysis. In a later analysis, a missense DCLRE1C variant was linked to TCR beta V- and J-gene trimming.

This clone was seen a few times. The antigen remains undetermined. Donors counted as nominally healthy when sampled, yet unrecorded immune exposures were likely. Germline CDR1 is SNHLY and CDR2 is FYNNEI. CDR3 length equals 14 residues. V was clipped by 6 bases and J by 5 bases; unmatched bases: 3. This PCR relied on a set of 60 Vbeta primers and 13 Jbeta primers. Here immunoSEQ multiplex PCR was the method, and the copy in TCRdb shows in-frame clones only, minus some. The sample consists of approximately 150,000 clones, over 65% of them appearing once. Material: PBMCs. The chain couples TRBV2 to TRBJ2-2; 10 bases are a match to TRBD2. The receptor comes from a woman in her twenties or thirties in good health and CMV-seropositive. The CDR3 DNA reads as TGTGCCAGCAGGGAGGGACTAGCGACCGGGGAGCTGTTTTTT. Translated: CASREGLATGELFF.